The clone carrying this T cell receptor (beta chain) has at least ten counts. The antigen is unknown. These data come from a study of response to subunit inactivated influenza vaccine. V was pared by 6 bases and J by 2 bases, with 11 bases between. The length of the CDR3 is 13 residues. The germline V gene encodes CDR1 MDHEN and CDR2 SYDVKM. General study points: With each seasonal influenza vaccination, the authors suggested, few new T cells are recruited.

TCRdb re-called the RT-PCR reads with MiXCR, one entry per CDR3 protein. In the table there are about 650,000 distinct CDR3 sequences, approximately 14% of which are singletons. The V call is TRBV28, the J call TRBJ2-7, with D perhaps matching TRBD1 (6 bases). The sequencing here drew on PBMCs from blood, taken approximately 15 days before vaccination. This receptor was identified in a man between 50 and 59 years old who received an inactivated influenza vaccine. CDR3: CASRGALAYEQYF. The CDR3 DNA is TGTGCCAGCAGGGGGGCACTAGCCTACGAGCAGTACTTC.